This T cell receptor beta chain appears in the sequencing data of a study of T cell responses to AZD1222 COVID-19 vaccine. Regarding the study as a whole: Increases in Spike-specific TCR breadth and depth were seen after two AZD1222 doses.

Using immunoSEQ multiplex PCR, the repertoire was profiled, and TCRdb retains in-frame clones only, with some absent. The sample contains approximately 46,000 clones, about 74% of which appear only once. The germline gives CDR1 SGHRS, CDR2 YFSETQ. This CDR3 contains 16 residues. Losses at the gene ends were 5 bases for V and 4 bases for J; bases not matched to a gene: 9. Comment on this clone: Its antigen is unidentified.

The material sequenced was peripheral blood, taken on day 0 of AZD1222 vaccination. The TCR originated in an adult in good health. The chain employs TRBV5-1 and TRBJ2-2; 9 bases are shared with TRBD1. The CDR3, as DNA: TGCGCCAGCAGGGTGGGACAGGGCGTGGCCACCGGGGAGCTGTTTTTT. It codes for CASRVGQGVATGELFF.